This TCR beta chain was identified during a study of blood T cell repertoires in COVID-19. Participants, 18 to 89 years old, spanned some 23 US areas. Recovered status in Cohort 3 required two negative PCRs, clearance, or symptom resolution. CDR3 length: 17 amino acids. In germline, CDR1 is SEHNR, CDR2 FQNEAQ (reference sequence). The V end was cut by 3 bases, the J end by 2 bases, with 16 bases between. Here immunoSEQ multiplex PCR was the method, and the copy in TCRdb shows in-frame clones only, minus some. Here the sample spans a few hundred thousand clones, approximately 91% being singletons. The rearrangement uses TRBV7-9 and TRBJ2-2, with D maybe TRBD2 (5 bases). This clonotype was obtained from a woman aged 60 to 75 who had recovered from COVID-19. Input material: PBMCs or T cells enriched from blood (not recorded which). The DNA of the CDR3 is TGTGCCAGCAGCTTGCATAGCGCCCGAATAAACACCGGGGAGCTGTTTTTT. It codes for CASSLHSARINTGELFF.